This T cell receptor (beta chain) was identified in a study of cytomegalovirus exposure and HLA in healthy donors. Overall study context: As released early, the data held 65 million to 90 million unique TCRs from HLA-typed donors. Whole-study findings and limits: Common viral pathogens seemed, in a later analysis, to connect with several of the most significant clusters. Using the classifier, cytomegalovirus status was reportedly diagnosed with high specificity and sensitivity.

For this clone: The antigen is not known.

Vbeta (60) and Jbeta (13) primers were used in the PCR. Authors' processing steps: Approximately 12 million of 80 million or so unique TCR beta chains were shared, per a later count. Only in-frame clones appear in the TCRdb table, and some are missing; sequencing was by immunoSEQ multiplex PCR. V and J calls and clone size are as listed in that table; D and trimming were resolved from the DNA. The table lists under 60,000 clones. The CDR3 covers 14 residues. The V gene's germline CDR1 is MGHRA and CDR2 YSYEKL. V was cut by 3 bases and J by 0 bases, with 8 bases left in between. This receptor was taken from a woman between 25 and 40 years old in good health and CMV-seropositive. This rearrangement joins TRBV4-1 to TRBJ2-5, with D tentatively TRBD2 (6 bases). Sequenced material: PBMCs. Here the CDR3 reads CASSQLANQETQYF. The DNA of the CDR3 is TGCGCCAGCAGCCAGCTAGCGAACCAAGAGACCCAGTACTTC.